The 20 T cell receptor beta chains given below trace back to one sample, sequenced in a study of T cell responses to AZD1222 COVID-19 vaccine. Profiling relied on immunoSEQ multiplex PCR, and the TCRdb table lists in-frame clones only, not all of them. Of 55,000 to 65,000 clones detected, 60% to 80% appear once; the ten largest clones hold roughly 4.9%. The specimen was peripheral blood, collected 28 days after the second AZD1222 dose. These receptors originate from an adult who received the AZD1222 COVID-19 vaccine.

This clone showed up just once. The chain recombines TRBV5-1 with TRBJ1-6; TRBD1 matches 9 bases. J was trimmed by 5 bases and V by 4 bases; bases with no gene match: 10. The CDR3 totals 17 residues. Germline lookup yields CDR1 SGHRS and CDR2 YFSETQ. CDR3 coding DNA: TGCGCCAGCAGCCATTGGGACCGGACAGGGGATAATTCACCCCTCCACTTT. It specifies CASSHWDRTGDNSPLHF.

This CDR3 is CASSLGETAGEQYV. In DNA, the CDR3 is TGTGCCAGCAGCTTGGGGGAGACAGCGGGGGAGCAGTACGTC. The rearrangement uses TRBV5-6 and TRBJ2-7; 7 bases match TRBD2. The ends lost 0 bases at V and 7 bases at J; junction bases unmatched: 7. CDR1 and CDR2 from the germline V gene are SGHDT and YYEEEE. The CDR3 is made up of 14 amino acids.

V and J are TRBV11-2 and TRBJ1-1; D may be TRBD1 (6 bases). The germline V gene encodes CDR1 SGHAT and CDR2 FQNNGV. V lost 5 bases and J 0 bases, leaving 13 bases between the germline ends. This CDR3 contains 15 residues. Here the CDR3 reads CASSLFTGLNTEAFF. The DNA for the CDR3 is TGTGCCAGCAGCCTTTTTACAGGGTTGAACACTGAAGCTTTCTTT.

This chain connects TRBV10-1 to TRBJ2-7; TRBD1 matches 10 bases. This CDR3 region has 15 residues. Germline CDR1 WNHNN, CDR2 SYGVQD (reference sequence). Losses at the gene ends were 5 bases for V and 3 bases for J; bases not matched to a gene: 7. In DNA, the CDR3 is TGCGCCAGCAGTCCCACCGGGACAGGGGACTACGAGCAGTACTTC. Translating gives CASSPTGTGDYEQYF.

This clone was counted between two and nine times. The V and J genes are TRBV7-8 and TRBJ2-3; TRBD1 is a possible D gene (5 bases). The CDR3 is made up of 15 amino acids. CDR1 and CDR2 (germline): SGHVS, FQNEAQ. V was pared by 2 bases and J by 3 bases, with 12 bases between. CDR3 DNA: TGTGCCAGCAGCTTAATGGACATGGGGACAGATACGCAGTATTTT. Protein: CASSLMDMGTDTQYF.

The chain uses TRBV19 and TRBJ2-1; a possible D gene is TRBD1 (6 bases). V gave up 4 bases and J gave up 9 bases, with 10 bases separating them. CDR3 length: 12 amino acids. CDR1 is LNHDA, CDR2 SQIVND, per germline (reference sequence). The CDR3, as DNA: TGTGCCAGTAGTAGGGGACATCTTGAGCAGTTCTTC. It yields the protein CASSRGHLEQFF. The variable domain in full, with the rest retrieved from reference TRBV19 and TRBJ2-1, is DGGITQSPKYLFRKEGQNVTLSCEQNLNHDAMYWYRQDPGQGLRLIYYSQIVNDFQKGDIAEGYSVSREKKESFPLTVTSAQKNPTAFYLCASSRGHLEQFFGPGTRLTVL.

This clone was seen only a few times. The chain has TRBV6-5 and TRBJ2-7, with D unclear. Trimming took 8 bases from V and 6 from J, leaving 17 bases between them. CDR1 is MNHEY and CDR2 is SVGAGI in the germline V gene. CDR3 length equals 13 residues. The chain's CDR3 is CASARSLRTEQYF. DNA for the CDR3: TGTGCCAGCGCGAGGTCACTTCGCACCGAGCAGTACTTC.

The chain recombines TRBV4-1 with TRBJ2-7, with D possibly being TRBD1 (7 bases). The V gene's germline CDR1 is MGHRA and CDR2 YSYEKL. The CDR3 spans 16 residues. Trimming pared 4 bases from V and 2 bases from J, leaving 18 bases between. CDR3 amino acids: CASSPGPQGGPYEQYF. The CDR3 bases are TGCGCCAGCAGCCCCGGCCCGCAGGGGGGTCCCTACGAGCAGTACTTC.

The chain carries TRBV6-5 and TRBJ1-6; 7 positions agree with TRBD1. CDR1 is MNHEY and CDR2 is SVGAGI in the germline V gene. V shed 4 bases and J 10 bases; nucleotides not matched to a gene: 10. The CDR3 loop spans 15 amino acids. The CDR3 nucleotides read TGTGCCAGCAGTTCGACAGGGCCGGCAGGATCACCCCTCCACTTT. Its protein is CASSSTGPAGSPLHF.

The rearrangement links TRBV5-4 to TRBJ2-3, with 8 bases that match TRBD1. The V segment lost 2 bases and the J segment 6 bases; nucleotides outside the gene matches: 5. The length of the CDR3 is 14 residues. CDR1 is SGHNT and CDR2 is YYREEE in the germline V gene (reference sequence). The chain's CDR3 is CASSFGQGRDTQYF. CDR3 DNA: TGTGCCAGCAGCTTCGGACAGGGTAGGGATACGCAGTATTTT.

The chain recombines TRBV6-1 with TRBJ1-2, with no clear D. V gave up 1 base and J gave up 1 base, with 7 bases separating them. Germline V gene sequence: CDR1 MNHNS, CDR2 SASEGT. This CDR3 comprises 14 residues. In nucleotides, the CDR3 is TGTGCCAGCAGTGAAGAGTACAGTAACTATGGCTACACCTTC. Residues: CASSEEYSNYGYTF.

This clone was observed a handful of times. The chain carries TRBV19 and TRBJ1-2, with 8 bases that match TRBD1. This CDR3 is 15 amino acids long. Germline trimming cut 3 bases from V and 4 bases from J; bases unmatched to any gene: 7. Germline V CDR1 and CDR2: LNHDA, SQIVND (reference sequence). For the CDR3, the DNA is TGTGCCAGTAGTATCTCCCGGACAGGGACCTATGGCTACACCTTC. It encodes CASSISRTGTYGYTF.

The chain recombines TRBV27 with TRBJ1-6; TRBD1 might be the D (5 bases). This CDR3 has 15 residues. Germline V lookup: CDR1 MNHEY, CDR2 SMNVEV (reference sequence). V lost 10 bases to trimming and J lost 8 bases, with 21 bases between them. The CDR3 DNA sequence: TGTGCCACCCGCTGGGGGGGTAACAAGGATTCACCCCTCCACTTT. Protein product: CATRWGGNKDSPLHF.

CDR3 in amino acids: CASSQDSRYQETQYF. CDR3 DNA sequence: TGTGCCAGCAGCCAGGACAGCCGGTACCAAGAGACCCAGTACTTC. The chain uses TRBV7-9 and TRBJ2-5, with a possible D match to TRBD1 (6 bases). The germline V and J ends were trimmed by 5 bases and 0 bases, with 13 bases remaining between them. In germline, CDR1 is SEHNR, CDR2 FQNEAQ (reference sequence). This CDR3 region has 15 residues. Drawing the rest from reference TRBV7-9 and TRBJ2-5, the complete variable domain is DTGVSQNPRHKITKRGQNVTFRCDPISEHNRLYWYRQTLGQGPEFLTYFQNEAQLEKSRLLSDRFSAERPKGSFSTLEIQRTEQGDSAMYLCASSQDSRYQETQYFGPGTRLLVL.

The chain employs TRBV11-3 and TRBJ2-1; D tentatively reads TRBD1 or TRBD2 (5 bases each). Germline loops: CDR1 SGHNT, CDR2 YENEEA. The CDR3 is 12 amino acids. The V gene lost 6 bases and the J gene lost 4 bases, with 7 bases spanning the gap. The CDR3 DNA reads as TGTGCCAGCAGTGAGGGGTACAATGAGCAGTTCTTC. It specifies CASSEGYNEQFF. Together with reference TRBV11-3 and TRBJ2-1, the CDR3 gives the full variable domain: EAGVVQSPRYKIIEKKQPVAFWCNPISGHNTLYWYLQNLGQGPELLIRYENEEAVDDSQLPKDRFSAERLKGVDSTLKIQPAELGDSAVYLCASSEGYNEQFFGPGTRLTVL.

The table lists this clone with a few counts. The chain couples TRBV7-2 to TRBJ2-5; D not certain. V dropped 6 bases and J dropped 0 bases, with 14 bases sitting between them. The CDR3 consists of 15 residues. Germline-derived CDR1 and CDR2 are SGHTA and FQGNSA. The chain's CDR3 is CASRPRQQYQETQYF. DNA of the CDR3: TGTGCCAGCAGACCGAGACAACAGTACCAAGAGACCCAGTACTTC.

This chain connects TRBV14 to TRBJ1-1; no clear D. Trimming stripped 0 bases from V and 0 bases from J, with 11 bases between. This CDR3 is 16 amino acids long. CDR1 and CDR2 from the germline V gene are SGHDN and FVKESK. The CDR3 nucleotides read TGTGCCAGCAGCCAAGATAAGGGCAATATGAACACTGAAGCTTTCTTT. It codes for CASSQDKGNMNTEAFF.

For the CDR3, the DNA is TGTGCCAGCAACTTAGGCTCTGGGGCCAACGTCCTGACTTTC. Translating gives CASNLGSGANVLTF. The chain combines TRBV25-1 with TRBJ2-6; unclear D gene. Germline V CDR1 and CDR2: MGHDK, SYGVNS. Deletions cut 7 bases from V and 0 bases from J, with 7 bases between. This CDR3 spans 14 amino acids.

V gene TRBV5-1 combines with J gene TRBJ2-1, with TRBD2 matching over 11 bases. V lost 4 bases to trimming and J lost 4 bases; unmatched junction nucleotides: 4. The V gene's germline CDR1 is SGHRS and CDR2 YFSETQ. The CDR3 loop spans 15 amino acids. In DNA form, the CDR3 reads TGCGCCAGCAGCGAGGGACTAGCGGTTTACAATGAGCAGTTCTTC. Encoded protein: CASSEGLAVYNEQFF.

V is TRBV21-1 and J is TRBJ2-7; the table calls TRBD2, which could not be checked here. TRBV21-1 is deemed a pseudogene. The CDR3 consists of 13 residues. The CDR3 is CASSNVFPYEQYF. The CDR3 bases are TGTGCCAGCAGCAACGTTTTTCCCTACGAGCAGTACTTC.